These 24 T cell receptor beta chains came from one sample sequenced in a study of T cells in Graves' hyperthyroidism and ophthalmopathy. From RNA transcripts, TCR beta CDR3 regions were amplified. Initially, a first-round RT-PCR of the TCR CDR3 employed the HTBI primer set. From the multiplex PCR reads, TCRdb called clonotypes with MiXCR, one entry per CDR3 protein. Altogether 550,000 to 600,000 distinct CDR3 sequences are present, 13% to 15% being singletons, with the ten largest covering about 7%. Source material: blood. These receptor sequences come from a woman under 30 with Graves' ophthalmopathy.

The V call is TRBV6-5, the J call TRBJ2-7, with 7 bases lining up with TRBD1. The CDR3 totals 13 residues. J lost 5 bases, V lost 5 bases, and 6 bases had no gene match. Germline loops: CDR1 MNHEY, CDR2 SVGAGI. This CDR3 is CASSQTGYHEQYF. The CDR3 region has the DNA TGTGCCAGCAGTCAGACAGGGTACCACGAGCAGTACTTC.

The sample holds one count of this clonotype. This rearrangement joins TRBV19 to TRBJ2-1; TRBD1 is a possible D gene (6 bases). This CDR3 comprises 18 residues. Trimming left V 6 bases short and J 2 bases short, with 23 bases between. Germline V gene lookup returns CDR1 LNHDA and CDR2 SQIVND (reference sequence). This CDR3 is CASRVGASGTKAYNEQFF. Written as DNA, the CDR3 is TGTGCCAGTAGGGTGGGGGCCTCCGGGACAAAAGCCTACAATGAGCAGTTCTTC.

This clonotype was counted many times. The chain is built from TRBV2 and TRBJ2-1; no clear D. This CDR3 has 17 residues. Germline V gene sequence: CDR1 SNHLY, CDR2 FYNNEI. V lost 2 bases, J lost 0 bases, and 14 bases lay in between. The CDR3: CASSEFLTQSSYNEQFF. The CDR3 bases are TGTGCCAGCAGTGAATTCCTGACCCAGAGCTCCTACAATGAGCAGTTCTTC. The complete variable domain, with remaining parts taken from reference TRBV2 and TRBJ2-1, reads EPEVTQTPSHQVTQMGQEVILRCVPISNHLYFYWYRQILGQKVEFLVSFYNNEISEKSEIFDDQFSVERPDGSNFTLKIRSTKLEDSAMYFCASSEFLTQSSYNEQFFGPGTRLTVL.

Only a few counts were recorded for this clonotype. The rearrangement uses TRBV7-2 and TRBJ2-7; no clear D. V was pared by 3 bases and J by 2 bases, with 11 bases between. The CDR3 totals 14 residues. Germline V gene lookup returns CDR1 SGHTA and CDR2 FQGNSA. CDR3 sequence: CASSFHPGPYEQYF. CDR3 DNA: TGTGCCAGCAGCTTTCACCCCGGCCCCTACGAGCAGTACTTC. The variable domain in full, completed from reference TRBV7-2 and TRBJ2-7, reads GAGVSQSPSNKVTEKGKDVELRCDPISGHTALYWYRQSLGQGLEFLIYFQGNSAPDKSGLPSDRFSAERTGGSVSTLTIQRTQQEDSAVYLCASSFHPGPYEQYFGPGTRLTVT.

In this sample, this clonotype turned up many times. The CDR3: CASSLTSGTTYEQYF. CDR3 coding DNA: TGTGCCAGCAGCCTGACTAGCGGGACGACCTACGAGCAGTACTTC. This chain links TRBV5-5 with TRBJ2-7; 11 bases map to TRBD2. Germline trimming cut 4 bases from V and 2 bases from J; bases unmatched to any gene: 5. Germline V gene data show CDR1 as SGHKS and CDR2 as YYEKEE (reference sequence). The CDR3 is made up of 15 amino acids.

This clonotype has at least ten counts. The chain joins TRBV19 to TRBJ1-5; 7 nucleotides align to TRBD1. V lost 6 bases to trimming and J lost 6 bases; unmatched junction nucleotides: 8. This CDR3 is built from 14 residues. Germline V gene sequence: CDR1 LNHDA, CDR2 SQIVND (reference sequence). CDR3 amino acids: CASSGGGGGQPQHF. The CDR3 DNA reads TGTGCCAGTAGCGGAGGGGGCGGCGGTCAGCCCCAGCATTTT. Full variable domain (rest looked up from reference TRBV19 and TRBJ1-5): DGGITQSPKYLFRKEGQNVTLSCEQNLNHDAMYWYRQDPGQGLRLIYYSQIVNDFQKGDIAEGYSVSREKKESFPLTVTSAQKNPTAFYLCASSGGGGGQPQHFGDGTRLSIL.

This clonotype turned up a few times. As DNA, the CDR3 is TGTGCCAGCAGAAAACTGGCTACGGGGGCGGACACTGAAGCTTTCTTT. Protein product: CASRKLATGADTEAFF. This chain links TRBV6-2 or TRBV6-3 with TRBJ1-1, with D possibly being TRBD1 (6 bases). Germline V CDR1 and CDR2: MNHEY, SVGEGT. The CDR3 extends over 16 amino acids. V lost 6 bases, J lost 3 bases, and 20 bases lay in between.

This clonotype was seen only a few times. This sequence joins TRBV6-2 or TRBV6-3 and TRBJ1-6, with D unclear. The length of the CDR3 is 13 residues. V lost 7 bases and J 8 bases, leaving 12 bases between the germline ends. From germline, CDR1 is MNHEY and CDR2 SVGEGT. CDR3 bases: TGTGCCAGCAAGGAGAGGGATGATTCACCCCTCCACTTT. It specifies CASKERDDSPLHF.

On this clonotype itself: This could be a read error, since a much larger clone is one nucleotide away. CDR3 sequence reads: CASSSPPNSPLHF. In DNA form, the CDR3 reads TGTGCCAGCAGTTCCCCCCCCAATTCACCCCTCCACTTT. The chain is built from TRBV12-3 or TRBV12-4 and TRBJ1-6; D unresolved. The CDR3 is made up of 13 amino acids. V was cut by 4 bases and J by 7 bases, with 8 bases left in between.

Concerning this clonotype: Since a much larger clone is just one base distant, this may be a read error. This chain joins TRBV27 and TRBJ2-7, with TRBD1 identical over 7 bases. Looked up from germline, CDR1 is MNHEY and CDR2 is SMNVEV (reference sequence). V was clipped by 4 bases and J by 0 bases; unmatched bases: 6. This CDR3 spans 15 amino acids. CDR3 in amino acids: CASSYRTGSSYEQYF. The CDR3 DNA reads TGTGCCAGCAGTTACAGGACAGGCAGCTCCTACGAGCAGTACTTC.

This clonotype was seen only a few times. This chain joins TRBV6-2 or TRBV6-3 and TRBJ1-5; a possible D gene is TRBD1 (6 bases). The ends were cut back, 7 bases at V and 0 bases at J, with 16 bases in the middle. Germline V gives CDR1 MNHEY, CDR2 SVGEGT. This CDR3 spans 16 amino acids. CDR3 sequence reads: CASTHLRGNSNQPQHF. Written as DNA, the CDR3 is TGTGCCAGCACTCACCTCAGGGGAAATAGCAATCAGCCCCAGCATTTT.

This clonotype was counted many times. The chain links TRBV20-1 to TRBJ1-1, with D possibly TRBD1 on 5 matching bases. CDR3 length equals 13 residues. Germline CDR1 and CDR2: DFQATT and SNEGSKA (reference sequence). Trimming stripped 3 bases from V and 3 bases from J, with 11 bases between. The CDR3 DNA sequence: TGCAGTGCTAGGTCTGGGGACTACACTGAAGCTTTCTTT. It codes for CSARSGDYTEAFF.

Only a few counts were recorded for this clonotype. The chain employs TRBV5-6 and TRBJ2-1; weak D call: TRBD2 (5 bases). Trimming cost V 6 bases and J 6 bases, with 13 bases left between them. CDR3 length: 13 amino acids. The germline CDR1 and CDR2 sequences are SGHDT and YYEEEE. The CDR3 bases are TGTGCCAGCACTCCGCCGGGGAGCAATGAGCAGTTCTTC. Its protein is CASTPPGSNEQFF.

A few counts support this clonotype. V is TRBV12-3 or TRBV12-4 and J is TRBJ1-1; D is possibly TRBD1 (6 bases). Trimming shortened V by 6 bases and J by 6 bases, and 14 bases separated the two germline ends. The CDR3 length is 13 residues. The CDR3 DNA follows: TGTGCCAGCAGGCCAGGACAGATCGCTGAAGCTTTCTTT. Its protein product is CASRPGQIAEAFF.

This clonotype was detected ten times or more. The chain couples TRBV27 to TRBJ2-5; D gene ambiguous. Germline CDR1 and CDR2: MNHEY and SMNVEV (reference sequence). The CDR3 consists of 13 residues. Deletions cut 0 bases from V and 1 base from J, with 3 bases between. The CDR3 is CASSLSIQETQYF. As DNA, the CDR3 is TGTGCCAGCAGTTTATCTATCCAAGAGACCCAGTACTTC.

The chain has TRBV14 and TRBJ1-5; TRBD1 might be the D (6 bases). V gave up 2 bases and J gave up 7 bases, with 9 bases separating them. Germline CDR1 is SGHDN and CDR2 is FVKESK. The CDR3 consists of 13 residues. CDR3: CASSQNREQPQHF. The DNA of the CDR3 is TGTGCCAGCAGCCAAAACAGGGAGCAGCCCCAGCATTTT. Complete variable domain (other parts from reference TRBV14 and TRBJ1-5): EAGVTQFPSHSVIEKGQTVTLRCDPISGHDNLYWYRRVMGKEIKFLLHFVKESKQDESGMPNNRFLAERTGGTYSTLKVQPAELEDSGVYFCASSQNREQPQHFGDGTRLSIL.

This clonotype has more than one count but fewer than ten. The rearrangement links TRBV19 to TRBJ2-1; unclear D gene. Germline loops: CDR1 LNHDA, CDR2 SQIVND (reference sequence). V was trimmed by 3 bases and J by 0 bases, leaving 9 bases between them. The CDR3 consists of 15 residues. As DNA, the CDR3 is TGTGCCAGTAGTATTCTCCTTGTCTCCTACAATGAGCAGTTCTTC. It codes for CASSILLVSYNEQFF.

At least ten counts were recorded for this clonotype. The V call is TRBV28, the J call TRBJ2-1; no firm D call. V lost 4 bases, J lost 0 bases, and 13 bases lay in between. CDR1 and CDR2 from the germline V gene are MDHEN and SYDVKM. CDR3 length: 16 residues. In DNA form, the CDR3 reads TGTGCCAGCAGTTCCCCGAAGCTGAACTCCTACAATGAGCAGTTCTTC. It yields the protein CASSSPKLNSYNEQFF. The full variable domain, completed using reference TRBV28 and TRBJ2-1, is DVKVTQSSRYLVKRTGEKVFLECVQDMDHENMFWYRQDPGLGLRLIYFSYDVKMKEKGDIPEGYSVSREKKERFSLILESASTNQTSMYLCASSSPKLNSYNEQFFGPGTRLTVL.

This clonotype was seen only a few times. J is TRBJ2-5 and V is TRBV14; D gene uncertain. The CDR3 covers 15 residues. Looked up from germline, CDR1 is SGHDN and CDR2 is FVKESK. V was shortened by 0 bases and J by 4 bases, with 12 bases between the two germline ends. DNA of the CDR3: TGTGCCAGCAGCCAAGAAGGGCTGCGCGGAGAGACCCAGTACTTC. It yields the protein CASSQEGLRGETQYF.

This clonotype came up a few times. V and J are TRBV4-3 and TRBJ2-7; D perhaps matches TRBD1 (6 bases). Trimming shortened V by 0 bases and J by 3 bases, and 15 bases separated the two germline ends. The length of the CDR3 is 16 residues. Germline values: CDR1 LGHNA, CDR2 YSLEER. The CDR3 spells CASSQEEDSAIYEQYF. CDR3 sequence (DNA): TGCGCCAGCAGCCAAGAGGAGGACAGCGCTATCTACGAGCAGTACTTC.

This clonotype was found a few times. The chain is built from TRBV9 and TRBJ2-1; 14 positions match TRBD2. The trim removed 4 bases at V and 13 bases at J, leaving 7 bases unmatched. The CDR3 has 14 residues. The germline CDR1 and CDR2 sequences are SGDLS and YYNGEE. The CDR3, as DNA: TGTGCCAGCAGCCTCCGACTAGCGGGAGGGCCACAGTTCTTC. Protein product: CASSLRLAGGPQFF.

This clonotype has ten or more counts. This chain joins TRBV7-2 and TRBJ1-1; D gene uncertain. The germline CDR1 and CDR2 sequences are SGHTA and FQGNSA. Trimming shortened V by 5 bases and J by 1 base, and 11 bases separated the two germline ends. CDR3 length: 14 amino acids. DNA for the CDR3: TGTGCCAGCAGCCCCTCCCCGGCGAACACTGAAGCTTTCTTT. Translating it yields CASSPSPANTEAFF.

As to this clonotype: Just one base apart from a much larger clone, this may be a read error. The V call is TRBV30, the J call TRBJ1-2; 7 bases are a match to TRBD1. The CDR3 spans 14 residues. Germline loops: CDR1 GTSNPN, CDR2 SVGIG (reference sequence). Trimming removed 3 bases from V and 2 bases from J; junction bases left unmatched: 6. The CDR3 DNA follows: TGTGCCTGGAGACAGGGGTCCGGGAACTATGGCTACACCTTC. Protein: CAWRQGSGNYGYTF.

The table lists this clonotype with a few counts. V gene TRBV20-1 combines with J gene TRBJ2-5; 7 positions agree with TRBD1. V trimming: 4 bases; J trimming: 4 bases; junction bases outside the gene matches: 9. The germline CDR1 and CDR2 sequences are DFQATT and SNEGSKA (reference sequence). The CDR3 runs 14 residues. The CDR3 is CSAIETGVRETQYF. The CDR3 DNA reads TGCAGTGCTATCGAAACAGGGGTACGAGAGACCCAGTACTTC.